A single sample is the source of the 24 T cell receptor beta chains below, sequenced in a study of blood T cell repertoires in COVID-19. Assay: immunoSEQ multiplex PCR; the TCRdb copy retains only in-frame clones and omits some. The sample consists of tens of thousands of clones, about nine tenths of them appearing once. The specimen sequenced was peripheral blood. All receptors derive from a woman in her thirties or forties with active COVID-19.

CDR3 DNA sequence: TGTGCCAGCAGCTTAAACGTGAGGACTTACGAGCAGTACTTC. This gives the protein CASSLNVRTYEQYF. The rearrangement links TRBV11-2 to TRBJ2-7; D is perhaps TRBD2 (5 bases). The CDR3 runs 14 residues. Germline CDR1 reads SGHAT; CDR2 reads FQNNGV. With 2 bases removed from V and 4 bases from J, the gap between germline ends came to 12 bases.

This clone was recorded a few times. Other nucleotide sequences from this sample produce the same CDR3. This sequence joins TRBV6-5 and TRBJ1-1, with a tentative D call TRBD1 (5 bases). This CDR3 comprises 13 residues. Germline assignment: CDR1 MNHEY and CDR2 SVGAGI. Deletions cut 6 bases from V and 1 base from J, with 9 bases between. The CDR3 region is CASRGTGNTEAFF. CDR3 nucleotide sequence: TGTGCCAGCAGGGGAACAGGGAACACTGAAGCTTTCTTT.

CDR3 protein: CASSLGGTAYEQYF. DNA for the CDR3: TGCGCCAGCAGCCTGGGCGGGACAGCGTACGAGCAGTACTTC. The chain carries TRBV5-1 and TRBJ2-7, with TRBD1 as a possible D gene (7 bases). Trimming took off 4 bases at V and 4 bases at J, with 15 bases between the two ends. The germline V gene has CDR1 SGHRS and CDR2 YFSETQ. There are 14 residues in the CDR3. Combining the CDR3 with reference TRBV5-1 and TRBJ2-7 gives the whole variable domain KAGVTQTPRYLIKTRGQQVTLSCSPISGHRSVSWYQQTPGQGLQFLFEYFSETQRNKGNFPGRFSGRQFSNSRSEMNVSTLELGDSALYLCASSLGGTAYEQYFGPGTRLTVT.

This chain links TRBV2 with TRBJ2-7; tentative D call: TRBD2 (5 bases). The CDR3 has 15 residues. The ends were cut back, 4 bases at V and 3 bases at J, with 16 bases in the middle. Germline V gives CDR1 SNHLY, CDR2 FYNNEI. The CDR3 here is CASSGPGGLRYEQYF. The CDR3 DNA sequence: TGTGCCAGCAGTGGTCCAGGAGGACTTCGCTACGAGCAGTACTTC.

The chain has TRBV25-1 and TRBJ1-1; unclear D gene. Trimming removed 7 bases at V and 1 base at J, with 19 bases between. Germline V gene sequence: CDR1 MGHDK, CDR2 SYGVNS. CDR3 size: 16 residues. CDR3 in amino acids: CASIGRGRQTNTEAFF. The CDR3 region has the DNA TGTGCCAGCATAGGTCGGGGTAGACAAACGAACACTGAAGCTTTCTTT.

This rearrangement joins TRBV7-3 to TRBJ1-1, with TRBD1 matching over 9 bases. J lost 6 bases, V lost 5 bases, and 13 bases had no gene match. The CDR3 covers 16 residues. Looked up from germline, CDR1 is SGHTA and CDR2 is FQGTGA. Here the CDR3 reads CASSHLGQGFGAEAFF. CDR3 DNA sequence: TGTGCCAGCAGCCATCTGGGACAGGGATTTGGTGCTGAAGCTTTCTTT.

Only one count was recorded for this clone. The chain couples TRBV7-8 to TRBJ2-1; 11 bases line up with TRBD2. Trimming at V came to 5 bases and at J to 9 bases, leaving 9 bases not matched to a gene. The CDR3 totals 15 residues. Germline V gene data show CDR1 as SGHVS and CDR2 as FQNEAQ. The CDR3 DNA follows: TGTGCCAGCAGCCCACTTAGCGGGGGGGGCGCTGAGCAGTTCTTC. It translates to CASSPLSGGGAEQFF.

V gene TRBV6-4 combines with J gene TRBJ2-3; a weak D match, TRBD2 (6 bases). The germline V gene encodes CDR1 MRHNA and CDR2 SNTAGT. This CDR3 comprises 15 residues. V lost 1 base to trimming and J lost 0 bases, with 8 bases between them. In nucleotides, the CDR3 is TGTGCCAGCAGTGACTTGGGGACTAGCACAGATACGCAGTATTTT. It encodes CASSDLGTSTDTQYF.

Only a few counts were recorded for this clone. The genes are TRBV5-5 and TRBJ2-7; maybe TRBD1 (6 bases). Germline assignment: CDR1 SGHKS and CDR2 YYEKEE (reference sequence). Trimming pared 5 bases from V and 3 bases from J, leaving 18 bases between. The CDR3 consists of 15 residues. CDR3 DNA: TGTGCCAGCAGGCCGACCGTTGGGGACATCTACGAGCAGTACTTC. The encoded protein is CASRPTVGDIYEQYF.

The V call is TRBV4-3, the J call TRBJ1-2, with TRBD1 matching over 8 bases. The junction had 8 bases not matched to a gene; V was cut back by 0 bases and J by 14 bases. Germline loops: CDR1 LGHNA, CDR2 YSLEER. The CDR3 loop spans 13 amino acids. This CDR3 reads CASSQERGRGRTF. CDR3 in DNA: TGCGCCAGCAGCCAAGAAAGGGGCAGGGGGCGAACCTTC.

This chain uses TRBV29-1 with TRBJ1-1; TRBD1 agrees at 12 bases. The V segment lost 4 bases and the J segment 4 bases; nucleotides outside the gene matches: 7. Germline V gene data show CDR1 as SQVTM and CDR2 as ANQGSEA. This CDR3 spans 15 amino acids. The CDR3 is CSVAPGQGAGTEAFF. CDR3 DNA: TGCAGCGTTGCGCCGGGACAGGGGGCAGGCACTGAAGCTTTCTTT.

The chain uses TRBV7-9 and TRBJ2-4, with D possibly matching TRBD1 (6 bases). Germline values: CDR1 SEHNR, CDR2 FQNEAQ (reference sequence). Trimming pared 0 bases from V and 0 bases from J, leaving 12 bases between. The CDR3 spans 17 residues. CDR3 coding DNA: TGTGCCAGCAGCTTAGCGTTCACAGGGCAAGCCAAAAACATTCAGTACTTC. Its translation: CASSLAFTGQAKNIQYF. Variable domain in full (rest from reference TRBV7-9 and TRBJ2-4): DTGVSQNPRHKITKRGQNVTFRCDPISEHNRLYWYRQTLGQGPEFLTYFQNEAQLEKSRLLSDRFSAERPKGSFSTLEIQRTEQGDSAMYLCASSLAFTGQAKNIQYFGAGTRLSVL.

The V call is TRBV4-2, the J call TRBJ2-5; no definite D call. V lost 0 bases to trimming and J lost 2 bases, with 7 bases between them. CDR1 is LGHNA, CDR2 YNFKEQ, per germline. The CDR3 spans 14 residues. CDR3 protein: CASSQDTGQETQYF. Here the CDR3 DNA reads TGTGCCAGCAGCCAAGATACGGGTCAAGAGACCCAGTACTTC.

This clone appeared a few times. The chain combines TRBV6-6 with TRBJ1-1, with D maybe TRBD1 (6 bases). CDR1 is MNHNY and CDR2 is SVGAGI in the germline V gene (reference sequence). The CDR3 is made up of 13 amino acids. The V gene lost 5 bases and the J gene lost 3 bases, with 10 bases spanning the gap. Here the CDR3 DNA reads TGTGCCAGCAGTCCGGACAGACACACTGAAGCTTTCTTT. It codes for CASSPDRHTEAFF.

By sample share, this clone is medium-sized. The rearrangement joins TRBV6-5 to TRBJ1-2; TRBD1 matches at 7 bases. CDR1 and CDR2 (germline): MNHEY, SVGAGI. V dropped 7 bases and J dropped 4; count of bases not matched to a gene: 12. This CDR3 region has 15 residues. The CDR3 region has the DNA TGTGCCAGCACTCGTTTCAAGGGGGCTGGCTATGGCTACACCTTC. Translated, it gives CASTRFKGAGYGYTF.

The chain couples TRBV5-1 to TRBJ2-7; 10 bases align to TRBD2. Looked up from germline, CDR1 is SGHRS and CDR2 is YFSETQ. The V segment lost 3 bases and the J segment 4 bases; nucleotides outside the gene matches: 10. There are 16 residues in the CDR3. The CDR3 protein is CASSWPLAGEPYEQYF. In nucleotides, the CDR3 is TGCGCCAGCAGCTGGCCTCTAGCGGGGGAGCCGTACGAGCAGTACTTC.

This chain connects TRBV4-2 to TRBJ1-4; D gene ambiguous. The germline CDR1 and CDR2 sequences are LGHNA and YNFKEQ. The ends were cut back, 1 base at V and 8 bases at J, with 8 bases in the middle. The CDR3 is 13 amino acids. DNA for the CDR3: TGTGCCAGCAGCCAAGTTCGAGGAGAAAAACTGTTTTTT. It yields the protein CASSQVRGEKLFF.

V and J are TRBV9 and TRBJ1-1; D call uncertain. The CDR3 spans 13 residues. Germline assignment: CDR1 SGDLS and CDR2 YYNGEE. Trimming pared 3 bases from V and 4 bases from J, leaving 10 bases between. The DNA of the CDR3 is TGTGCCAGCAGCGAAGCCCCAGGCACTGAAGCTTTCTTT. Protein: CASSEAPGTEAFF.

As concerns this clone: Compared with germline, one end of the junction differs, possibly owing to a read error. The rearrangement links TRBV5-1 to TRBJ2-3, with 9 bases that match TRBD1. The CDR3 has 12 amino acids. Germline V gene sequence: CDR1 SGHRS, CDR2 YFSETQ. The CDR3 loop reads CASSTGGRSRDF. The CDR3 region has the DNA TGCGCCAGCAGCACAGGGGGCAGGTCGCGTGATTTT.

The chain has TRBV3-1 (or the pseudogene TRBV3-2) and TRBJ1-2; 9 bases are shared with TRBD1. This CDR3 has 15 amino acids. V was pared by 4 bases and J by 8 bases, with 11 bases of the junction left unmatched. Per germline, CDR1 LGHDT and CDR2 YNNKEL (reference sequence). The CDR3, as DNA: TGTGCCAGCAGCCCCAGGGACAGGGAGTTTGAGGGCTACACCTTC. Translating it yields CASSPRDREFEGYTF.

This clone was counted a few times. This sequence joins TRBV7-9 and TRBJ1-4; D not certain. V was cut by 4 bases and J by 8 bases, with 8 bases left in between. CDR1 SEHNR and CDR2 FQNEAQ come from the germline V gene (reference sequence). This CDR3 comprises 12 residues. The CDR3 sequence is CASSYYGEKLFF. CDR3 in DNA: TGTGCCAGCAGCTATTACGGGGAAAAACTGTTTTTT.

The CDR3 DNA is TGTGCTAGTGGACTTGGGGGAGCGGGGGGCACAGATACGCAGTATTTT. The encoded protein is CASGLGGAGGTDTQYF. The J gene is TRBJ2-3, the V gene TRBV12-5; 8 bases align to TRBD2. The CDR3 has 16 amino acids. Germline trimming cut 6 bases from V and 1 base from J; bases unmatched to any gene: 9. Germline V gene lookup returns CDR1 LGHNT and CDR2 FRNRAP.

The chain links TRBV2 to TRBJ2-2; perhaps TRBD2 as D (7 bases). The CDR3 loop spans 15 amino acids. The germline V and J ends were trimmed by 0 bases and 3 bases, with 8 bases remaining between them. Germline V gene lookup returns CDR1 SNHLY and CDR2 FYNNEI. The DNA of the CDR3 is TGTGCCAGCAGTGAAGCCGGGGGGCACACCGGGGAGCTGTTTTTT. Protein sequence: CASSEAGGHTGELFF.

The chain uses TRBV18 and TRBJ1-4, with 9 bases that match TRBD1. J was trimmed by 5 bases and V by 5 bases; bases with no gene match: 3. Germline CDR1 and CDR2: KGHSH and LQKENI. The CDR3 extends over 14 amino acids. The CDR3 region is CASSNTGGNEKLFF. CDR3 coding DNA: TGTGCCAGCTCAAATACAGGGGGCAATGAAAAACTGTTTTTT.